These T cell receptor beta chains were read from a single sample in a study of blood T cell repertoires in COVID-19. The data were produced by immunoSEQ multiplex PCR, yet TCRdb's version contains in-frame clones alone and is incomplete. The sample yields about 43,000 clones, approximately 86% seen once. The sequencing sample was made of peripheral blood. These receptors all stem from a woman aged 80 or older with active COVID-19. Each CDR3 is given with its conserved first and last residue. Fields, in order: D gene, clone size, V gene, J gene, CDR3 protein, CDR3 DNA. D genes are given only for firm matches. Clone size is shown for a subset of rows, as once, few, many or a class of expanded clone.

d_gene: .
abundance: .
v_gene: TRBV3-1/TRBV3-2
j_gene: TRBJ1-5
CDR3aa: CASSQDINQPQHF
CDR3nt: TGTGCCAGCAGCCAAGACATCAATCAGCCCCAGCATTTT

d_gene: .
abundance: .
v_gene: TRBV18
j_gene: TRBJ1-2
CDR3aa: CASSPSTFYGYTF
CDR3nt: TGTGCCAGCTCACCGAGCACTTTCTATGGCTACACCTTC

d_gene: TRBD2
abundance: .
v_gene: TRBV15
j_gene: TRBJ2-1
CDR3aa: CATSREWTSGDNEQFF
CDR3nt: TGTGCCACCAGCAGAGAGTGGACTAGCGGAGACAATGAGCAGTTCTTC

d_gene: .
abundance: .
v_gene: TRBV3-1/TRBV3-2
j_gene: TRBJ1-6
CDR3aa: CASSQAIPRAPLHF
CDR3nt: TGTGCCAGCAGCCAGGCTATCCCGAGGGCACCCCTCCACTTT

d_gene: TRBD1
abundance: .
v_gene: TRBV27
j_gene: TRBJ1-1
CDR3aa: CASSQTGVTEAFF
CDR3nt: TGTGCCAGCAGCCAGACAGGGGTCACTGAAGCTTTCTTT

d_gene: .
abundance: .
v_gene: TRBV29-1
j_gene: TRBJ2-5
CDR3aa: CSVETLEETQYF
CDR3nt: TGCAGCGTTGAGACTTTAGAAGAGACCCAGTACTTC

d_gene: .
abundance: .
v_gene: TRBV10-2
j_gene: TRBJ1-5
CDR3aa: CASSEGHYNQPQHF
CDR3nt: TGCGCCAGCAGTGAAGGACACTACAATCAGCCCCAGCATTTT

d_gene: TRBD1
abundance: .
v_gene: TRBV11-2
j_gene: TRBJ1-1
CDR3aa: CASSPPTGVAEAFF
CDR3nt: TGTGCCAGCAGCCCCCCTACAGGGGTCGCTGAAGCTTTCTTT

d_gene: TRBD1
abundance: .
v_gene: TRBV6-1
j_gene: TRBJ2-3
CDR3aa: CASSVGQGVYTDTQYF
CDR3nt: TGTGCCAGCAGTGTAGGACAGGGGGTTTACACAGATACGCAGTATTTT

d_gene: .
abundance: .
v_gene: TRBV9
j_gene: TRBJ1-2
CDR3aa: CASSVAGRDYGYAF
CDR3nt: TGTGCCAGCAGCGTAGCCGGGAGGGACTATGGCTACGCCTTC

d_gene: TRBD1
abundance: .
v_gene: TRBV2
j_gene: TRBJ1-2
CDR3aa: CARGGQINYGYTF
CDR3nt: TGTGCCAGGGGGGGACAGATTAACTATGGCTACACCTTC

d_gene: .
abundance: .
v_gene: TRBV2
j_gene: TRBJ1-4
CDR3aa: CASSEDRPTTNEKLFF
CDR3nt: TGTGCCAGCAGTGAAGACAGACCAACAACTAATGAAAAACTGTTTTTT

d_gene: .
abundance: .
v_gene: TRBV7-2
j_gene: TRBJ1-3
CDR3aa: CASSLGAPSGNTIYF
CDR3nt: TGTGCCAGCAGCTTAGGGGCCCCCTCTGGAAACACCATATATTTT

d_gene: TRBD1
abundance: .
v_gene: TRBV5-6
j_gene: TRBJ1-3
CDR3aa: CASSADRTGNTIYF
CDR3nt: TGTGCCAGCAGCGCGGACAGGACTGGAAACACCATATATTTT

d_gene: .
abundance: .
v_gene: TRBV18
j_gene: TRBJ1-1
CDR3aa: CASSRLGREALNTEAFF
CDR3nt: TGTGCCAGCTCACGACTAGGCCGGGAGGCCCTGAACACTGAAGCTTTCTTT

d_gene: .
abundance: .
v_gene: TRBV6-5
j_gene: TRBJ1-4
CDR3aa: CASSSPGHQNEKLFF
CDR3nt: TGTGCCAGCAGCTCCCCAGGACACCAGAATGAAAAACTGTTTTTT

d_gene: TRBD1
abundance: few
v_gene: TRBV24-1
j_gene: TRBJ2-3
CDR3aa: CATSDPTRQGRGTDTQYF
CDR3nt: TGTGCCACCAGTGATCCTACTCGACAGGGAAGAGGCACAGATACGCAGTATTTT

d_gene: .
abundance: .
v_gene: TRBV5-1
j_gene: TRBJ2-7
CDR3aa: CASSSGTQSTYEQYF
CDR3nt: TGCGCCAGCAGCTCCGGGACACAATCAACCTACGAGCAGTACTTC

d_gene: .
abundance: .
v_gene: TRBV5-1
j_gene: TRBJ2-1
CDR3aa: CASSGILGTGEQFF
CDR3nt: TGCGCCAGCAGCGGAATACTAGGTACCGGTGAGCAGTTCTTC

d_gene: TRBD2
abundance: .
v_gene: TRBV5-4
j_gene: TRBJ2-2
CDR3aa: CASSFERGALGTGELFF
CDR3nt: TGTGCCAGCAGCTTTGAGCGGGGGGCCCTCGGCACCGGGGAGCTGTTTTTT

d_gene: .
abundance: .
v_gene: TRBV4-3
j_gene: TRBJ1-3
CDR3aa: CASSRDNRAGNTIYF
CDR3nt: TGCGCCAGCAGCCGAGACAACAGGGCTGGAAACACCATATATTTT

d_gene: .
abundance: .
v_gene: TRBV7-3
j_gene: TRBJ2-2
CDR3aa: CASSHTMTGELFF
CDR3nt: TGTGCCAGCAGCCACACGATGACCGGGGAGCTGTTTTTT

d_gene: TRBD2
abundance: .
v_gene: TRBV7-8
j_gene: TRBJ2-1
CDR3aa: CASSLPVAGFSYNEQFF
CDR3nt: TGTGCCAGCAGCTTACCAGTAGCGGGGTTCTCCTACAATGAGCAGTTCTTC

d_gene: TRBD1
abundance: .
v_gene: TRBV19
j_gene: TRBJ1-5
CDR3aa: CASSNTGQGGNQPQHF
CDR3nt: TGTGCCAGTAGTAACACGGGACAGGGGGGGAATCAGCCCCAGCATTTT

d_gene: .
abundance: .
v_gene: TRBV3-1/TRBV3-2
j_gene: TRBJ1-1
CDR3aa: CASRSVNTEAFF
CDR3nt: TGTGCCAGCCGCAGCGTGAACACTGAAGCTTTCTTT

d_gene: TRBD1
abundance: .
v_gene: TRBV10-2
j_gene: TRBJ2-7
CDR3aa: CASSDVVRGSYEQYF
CDR3nt: TGCGCCAGCAGTGACGTGGTCAGGGGGAGCTACGAGCAGTACTTC

d_gene: .
abundance: .
v_gene: TRBV7-2
j_gene: TRBJ2-4
CDR3aa: CASSETVNIQYF
CDR3nt: TGTGCCAGCAGCGAGACTGTAAACATTCAGTACTTC

d_gene: .
abundance: .
v_gene: TRBV28
j_gene: TRBJ1-6
CDR3aa: CASRPDGLVRSSYNSPLHF
CDR3nt: TGTGCCAGCAGGCCCGATGGGCTGGTGAGAAGCTCCTATAATTCACCCCTCCACTTT

d_gene: .
abundance: .
v_gene: TRBV7-2
j_gene: TRBJ1-4
CDR3aa: CASRQTGSTNEKLFF
CDR3nt: TGTGCCAGCAGACAAACAGGGTCAACTAATGAAAAACTGTTTTTT

d_gene: TRBD1
abundance: .
v_gene: TRBV11-2
j_gene: TRBJ1-1
CDR3aa: CASSTGTGGVVRPEAFF
CDR3nt: TGTGCCAGCAGCACCGGGACAGGGGGCGTTGTTCGCCCTGAAGCTTTCTTT

d_gene: TRBD1
abundance: .
v_gene: TRBV7-2
j_gene: TRBJ1-2
CDR3aa: CASSLEGATGTDYGYTF
CDR3nt: TGTGCCAGCAGCTTAGAAGGGGCGACAGGGACTGACTATGGCTACACCTTC

d_gene: TRBD2
abundance: .
v_gene: TRBV7-2
j_gene: TRBJ2-7
CDR3aa: CASSGRAGGLRYEQYF
CDR3nt: TGTGCCAGCAGCGGAAGAGCGGGGGGCTTACGGTACGAGCAGTACTTC

d_gene: TRBD2
abundance: .
v_gene: TRBV24-1
j_gene: TRBJ2-3
CDR3aa: CATSGLAGEFTDTQYF
CDR3nt: TGTGCCACCAGTGGACTAGCGGGGGAATTCACAGATACGCAGTATTTT

d_gene: .
abundance: .
v_gene: TRBV30
j_gene: TRBJ1-2
CDR3aa: CAWSAQGFGYTF
CDR3nt: TGTGCCTGGAGTGCACAGGGCTTTGGCTACACCTTC

d_gene: TRBD1
abundance: .
v_gene: TRBV5-1
j_gene: TRBJ1-2
CDR3aa: CASSSGQGNFNYGYTF
CDR3nt: TGCGCCAGCAGCTCAGGACAGGGTAACTTCAACTATGGCTACACCTTC

d_gene: .
abundance: .
v_gene: TRBV9
j_gene: TRBJ2-2
CDR3aa: CASSVDGGNTGELFF
CDR3nt: TGTGCCAGCAGCGTAGATGGAGGGAACACCGGGGAGCTGTTTTTT

d_gene: .
abundance: .
v_gene: TRBV6-5
j_gene: TRBJ2-2
CDR3aa: CASTLAGLTGELFF
CDR3nt: TGTGCCAGCACACTGGCGGGGCTCACCGGGGAGCTGTTTTTT

d_gene: .
abundance: .
v_gene: TRBV11-2
j_gene: TRBJ2-1
CDR3aa: CASSPSGGGSYNEQFF
CDR3nt: TGTGCCAGCAGCCCAAGTGGGGGCGGGTCCTACAATGAGCAGTTCTTC

d_gene: .
abundance: .
v_gene: TRBV25-1
j_gene: TRBJ1-6
CDR3aa: CASSPGGGYSPLHF
CDR3nt: TGTGCCAGCAGTCCCGGCGGCGGGTATTCACCCCTCCACTTT